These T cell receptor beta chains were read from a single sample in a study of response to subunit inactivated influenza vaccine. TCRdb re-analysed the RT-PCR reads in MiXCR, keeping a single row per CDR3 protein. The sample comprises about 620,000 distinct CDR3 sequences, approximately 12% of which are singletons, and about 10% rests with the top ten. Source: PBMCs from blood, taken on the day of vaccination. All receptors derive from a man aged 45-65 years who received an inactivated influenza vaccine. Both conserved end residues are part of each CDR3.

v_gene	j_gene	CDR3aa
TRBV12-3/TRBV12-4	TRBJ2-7	CASGGTATYEQYF
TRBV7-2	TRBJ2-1	CASSLAGTGTYNEQFF
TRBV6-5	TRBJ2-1	CASGQAYNEQFF
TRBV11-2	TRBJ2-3	CASSSRWASERPGPTDTQYF
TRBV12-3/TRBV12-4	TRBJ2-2	CASSLRIDTGELFF
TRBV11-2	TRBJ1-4	CASSSRTAPDEKLFF
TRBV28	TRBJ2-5	CASRAQGAYQETQYF
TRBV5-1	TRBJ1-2	CASKQRSGSVYGYTF
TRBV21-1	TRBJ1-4	CASSKGQGIEKLFF
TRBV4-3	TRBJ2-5	CASSFTLTGRETQYF
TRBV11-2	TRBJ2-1	CASSLGGGGTLSYNEQFF